Listed below are T cell receptor beta chains from one sample, sequenced in a study of T cell responses to AZD1222 COVID-19 vaccine. Assay: immunoSEQ multiplex PCR; the TCRdb copy retains only in-frame clones and omits some. Of 170,000 or so clones listed, approximately 90% were seen once; the top ten hold 1.5%. The sample was peripheral blood, taken on day 0 of AZD1222 vaccination. These receptors came from an adult in good health. Both conserved end residues are part of each CDR3. The D gene is left open where the match is weak. Clone size appears in some rows only: once, few, many, or a class for an expanded clone.

TRBV6-6	.	TRBD2	TRBJ2-7	CASRSGTPYEQYF	TGTGCCAGCAGAAGCGGGACGCCCTACGAGCAGTACTTC
TRBV3-1/TRBV3-2	.	.	TRBJ1-1	CASSPWMGGDTEAFF	TGTGCCAGCAGCCCCTGGATGGGGGGGGACACTGAAGCTTTCTTT
TRBV29-1	.	.	TRBJ2-5	CSVRRGRQETQYF	TGCAGCGTACGTCGGGGACGGCAAGAGACCCAGTACTTC
TRBV19	.	.	TRBJ2-5	CASSIVAPENRETQYF	TGTGCCAGTAGTATAGTCGCGCCAGAGAATCGGGAGACCCAGTACTTC
TRBV6-5	once	.	TRBJ2-1	CASWAGEKNEQFF	TGTGCCAGCTGGGCAGGGGAGAAGAATGAGCAGTTCTTC
TRBV7-3	.	.	TRBJ2-2	CASIWIGPTGELFF	TGTGCCAGCATATGGATTGGTCCAACCGGGGAGCTGTTTTTT
TRBV5-5	few	.	TRBJ1-1	CASSLEGWGTEAFF	TGTGCCAGCAGCTTGGAGGGGTGGGGCACTGAAGCTTTCTTT
TRBV7-6	.	TRBD1	TRBJ1-5	CASSPRGGGQPQHF	TGTGCCAGCAGCCCAAGAGGGGGCGGTCAGCCCCAGCATTTT
TRBV5-3	.	TRBD1	TRBJ1-5	CARGGQANQPQHF	TGTGCCCGTGGGGGACAGGCCAATCAGCCCCAGCATTTT
TRBV27	.	.	TRBJ2-7	CASSLGGLQPEQYF	TGTGCCAGCAGTTTGGGGGGTCTCCAGCCCGAGCAGTACTTC
TRBV18	.	.	TRBJ1-2	CASSPPSLGQNYGYTF	TGTGCCAGCTCACCACCGAGTCTTGGGCAGAACTATGGCTACACCTTC
TRBV4-3	once	.	TRBJ2-1	CASSQDRGSYNEQFF	TGCGCCAGCAGCCAAGATCGGGGGTCCTACAATGAGCAGTTCTTC
TRBV6-5	.	.	TRBJ2-7	CASSQDRYEQYF	TGTGCCAGCAGCCAGGACCGCTACGAGCAGTACTTC
TRBV5-4	.	.	TRBJ1-2	CASSLQGLHYGYTF	TGTGCCAGCAGCTTACAGGGTCTACACTATGGCTACACCTTC
TRBV3-1/TRBV3-2	.	.	TRBJ2-3	CASAGDTQYF	TGTGCCAGCGCCGGAGATACGCAGTATTTT
TRBV7-2	.	TRBD2	TRBJ2-7	CASSNSGGAYEQYF	TGTGCCAGCAGCAATAGCGGGGGGGCCTACGAGCAGTACTTC
TRBV12-3/TRBV12-4	.	.	TRBJ1-1	CASSGGWETEAFF	TGTGCCAGCAGCGGCGGGTGGGAAACTGAAGCTTTCTTT
TRBV4-2	.	.	TRBJ1-5	CASSQGGAGWGNQPQHF	TGTGCCAGCAGCCAAGGTGGCGCAGGCTGGGGGAATCAGCCCCAGCATTTT
TRBV7-2	.	.	TRBJ2-5	CASSLGWQETQYF	TGTGCCAGCAGCTTAGGGTGGCAAGAGACCCAGTACTTC
TRBV7-2	few	.	TRBJ1-2	CASLRRANYGYTF	TGTGCCAGCTTAAGGAGGGCTAACTATGGCTACACCTTC
TRBV10-1	.	.	TRBJ2-1	CASSGGTELFF	TGCGCCAGCAGTGGAGGGACCGAGCTATTCTTC
TRBV4-1	.	.	TRBJ1-2	CAGREGGTNYGYTF	TGCGCCGGTCGGGAGGGGGGTACGAACTATGGCTACACCTTC
TRBV6-5	.	.	TRBJ1-2	CASSYSAGYGYTF	TGTGCCAGCAGTTACTCGGCAGGGTATGGCTACACCTTC
TRBV5-6	.	.	TRBJ1-1	CASSLISWGAYTEAFF	TGTGCCAGCAGCTTGATTTCTTGGGGAGCGTACACTGAAGCTTTCTTT
TRBV7-6	few	.	TRBJ1-6	CASSPPVGRPLHF	TGTGCCAGCAGCCCGCCAGTTGGCAGACCCCTCCACTTT
TRBV19	.	.	TRBJ1-2	CASSIEGYGYTF	TGTGCCAGTAGTATAGAAGGGTACGGCTACACCTTC
TRBV6-1	.	.	TRBJ2-5	CASSEGNSKETQYF	TGTGCCAGCAGTGAAGGGAATTCCAAAGAGACCCAGTACTTC
TRBV5-1	.	TRBD2	TRBJ2-5	CASSSQAGLAEAQYF	TGCGCCAGCAGCTCCCAGGCGGGACTAGCTGAGGCCCAGTACTTC
TRBV11-2	.	TRBD2	TRBJ2-1	CASSSRGGALFTYNEQFF	TGTGCCAGCAGCTCCCGGGGGGGGGCCCTTTTTACCTACAATGAGCAGTTCTTC
TRBV5-1	.	TRBD1	TRBJ1-1	CASSLTGVTNTEAFF	TGCGCCAGCAGCTTGACAGGGGTGACGAACACTGAAGCTTTCTTT
TRBV2	.	.	TRBJ1-1	CASGPRRGNTEAFF	TGTGCCAGCGGCCCGAGGAGGGGAAACACTGAAGCTTTCTTT
TRBV24-1	.	.	TRBJ1-5	CATSPRGVGPGPQHF	TGTGCCACCAGTCCCCGGGGCGTGGGACCGGGGCCCCAGCATTTT
TRBV2	.	.	TRBJ2-2	CASSLGYGGELFF	TGTGCCAGCAGTCTCGGGTATGGCGGGGAGCTGTTTTTT
TRBV7-2	.	.	TRBJ2-7	CASSSRWETASYEQYF	TGTGCCAGCAGCTCCCGCTGGGAGACAGCCTCCTACGAGCAGTACTTC
TRBV5-5	.	.	TRBJ1-1	CASSNLDRPEAFF	TGTGCCAGCAGCAACTTAGACAGACCTGAAGCTTTCTTT
TRBV5-1	.	TRBD2	TRBJ2-5	CASSLSSGGAGETQYF	TGCGCCAGCAGCTTGTCAAGCGGGGGGGCGGGGGAGACCCAGTACTTC
TRBV5-8	.	.	TRBJ1-5	CASSLDGNQPQHF	TGTGCCAGCAGCTTGGATGGCAATCAGCCCCAGCATTTT
TRBV5-1	few	.	TRBJ2-2	CASSNGLITGELFF	TGCGCCAGCAGCAATGGACTGATCACCGGGGAGCTGTTTTTT
TRBV5-4	.	.	TRBJ2-2	CASIDGEGRGFTGELFF	TGTGCCAGCATCGATGGGGAAGGCAGAGGATTCACCGGGGAGCTGTTTTTT
TRBV6-1	once	.	TRBJ1-5	CASSDSVGNQPQHF	TGTGCCAGCAGTGACAGCGTGGGCAATCAGCCCCAGCATTTT
TRBV6-2/TRBV6-3	once	.	TRBJ1-2	CASSTTVAANYGYTF	TGTGCCAGCAGTACGACGGTGGCGGCTAACTATGGCTACACCTTC
TRBV10-2	once	.	TRBJ1-1	CASSDWGGVDTEAFF	TGCGCCAGCAGTGATTGGGGGGGGGTGGACACTGAAGCTTTCTTT
TRBV11-3	once	TRBD1	TRBJ1-1	CASSPGTGRTTEAFF	TGTGCCAGCAGCCCGGGGACAGGCCGGACCACTGAAGCTTTCTTT
TRBV25-1	.	TRBD1	TRBJ2-6	CASSPTGQGGVLTF	TGTGCCAGCAGCCCCACGGGACAGGGAGGCGTCCTGACTTTC
TRBV7-9	.	.	TRBJ1-2	CASSLEGVVGYTF	TGTGCCAGCAGCTTAGAGGGGGTTGTCGGCTACACCTTC
TRBV5-5	.	TRBD1	TRBJ1-6	CASSHQAGTAYSPLHF	TGTGCCAGCAGCCACCAAGCCGGGACAGCTTATTCACCCCTCCACTTT
TRBV7-2	.	.	TRBJ1-1	CASSLWGNTEAFF	TGTGCCAGCAGCCTTTGGGGGAACACTGAAGCTTTCTTT
TRBV30	.	TRBD1	TRBJ1-1	CAWSSSRTGGTATEAFF	TGTGCCTGGAGTAGCTCTAGAACAGGGGGCACGGCGACTGAAGCTTTCTTT